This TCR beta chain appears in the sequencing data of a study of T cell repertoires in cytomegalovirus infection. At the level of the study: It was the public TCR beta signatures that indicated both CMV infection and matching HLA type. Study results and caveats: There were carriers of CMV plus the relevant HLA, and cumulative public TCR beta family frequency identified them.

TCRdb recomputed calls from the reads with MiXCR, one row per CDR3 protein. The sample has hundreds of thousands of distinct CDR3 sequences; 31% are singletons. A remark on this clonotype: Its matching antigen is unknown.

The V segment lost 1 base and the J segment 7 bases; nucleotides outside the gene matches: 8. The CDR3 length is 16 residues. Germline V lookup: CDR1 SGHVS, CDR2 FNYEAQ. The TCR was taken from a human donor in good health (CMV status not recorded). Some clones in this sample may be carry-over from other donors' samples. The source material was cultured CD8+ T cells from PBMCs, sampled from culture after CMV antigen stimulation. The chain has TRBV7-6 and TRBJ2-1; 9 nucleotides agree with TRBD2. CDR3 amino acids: CASSLGVAGAPNEQFF. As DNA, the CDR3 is TGTGCCAGCAGCTTAGGAGTAGCGGGGGCCCCTAATGAGCAGTTCTTC.